A selection of T cell receptor beta chains follows, all from one sample in a study of blood T cell repertoires in COVID-19. Only in-frame clones appear in the TCRdb table, and some are missing; sequencing was by immunoSEQ multiplex PCR. In the table there are about 100,000 clones, about 86% of which are singletons. Sequenced sample: peripheral blood. The source is a human donor in a cohort sampled during active COVID-19. Each CDR3 is given with its conserved first and last residue. A D gene is named only where the DNA matches it firmly. A row's size may be missing; if present it is once, few, many or a size class.

TRBD1	TRBV5-8	TRBJ1-6	NA	TGTGCCAGCAGCACGGGGGGACAGGGTAGTTCACCCCTCCACTTT	CASSTGGQGSSPLHF
NA	TRBV5-1	TRBJ1-1	NA	TGCGCCAGCAGCACCGACTATGGCCCGCGCGACACTGAAGCTTTCTTT	CASSTDYGPRDTEAFF
NA	TRBV24-1	TRBJ2-1	NA	TGTGCCACCAGTGAACGGGGAAGGTCTAAGGTAGATGAGCAGTTCTTC	CATSERGRSKVDEQFF
TRBD1	TRBV27	TRBJ2-7	NA	TGTGCCAGCAGTTTCCACTATCTGGGACAGGGGTCCGGCTACGAGCAGTACTTC	CASSFHYLGQGSGYEQYF
NA	TRBV4-2	TRBJ1-2	NA	TGTGCCAGCAGCCCGGGTACTAGCTACACCTTC	CASSPGTSYTF
TRBD2	TRBV12-3/TRBV12-4	TRBJ2-3	NA	TGTGCCAGCAGACTAGCGGGAGGTGATACGCAGTATTTT	CASRLAGGDTQYF
TRBD1	TRBV10-2	TRBJ2-7	NA	TGCGCCAGCAGTAAGACAGGGGCGTCGGCCTACGAGCAGTACTTC	CASSKTGASAYEQYF
NA	TRBV2	TRBJ2-1	NA	TGTGCCAGCAGTGAAAAAGTGGTACCGCCTCGGGACAATGAGCAGTTCTTC	CASSEKVVPPRDNEQFF
NA	TRBV19	TRBJ1-2	NA	TGTGCCAGTAGTATGAGGTCTAACTATGGCTACACCTTC	CASSMRSNYGYTF
NA	TRBV27	TRBJ1-2	NA	TGTGCCAGCAGTCTAACCCCCCGCAGGGCCTATGGCTACACCTTC	CASSLTPRRAYGYTF
NA	TRBV7-2	TRBJ1-3	NA	TGTGCCAGCAGCCCCGTTCAGTCTGGAAACACCATATATTTT	CASSPVQSGNTIYF
TRBD2	TRBV29-1	TRBJ2-7	NA	TGCAGCGTTGGATTCGGCGCGGGAGGGACCTACGAGCAGTACTTC	CSVGFGAGGTYEQYF
TRBD1	TRBV27	TRBJ2-1	NA	TGTGCCAGCAGTTCAGATACAGGGATGACCCATAGAAACAGGGGTAGGTGGAACAATGAGCAGTTCTTC	CASSSDTGMTHRNRGRWNNEQFF
NA	TRBV10-3	TRBJ2-7	NA	TGTGCCATCAGTGAGCAAAATCCAGGGGCCCCAGGCTACGAGCAGTACTTC	CAISEQNPGAPGYEQYF
NA	TRBV7-2	TRBJ2-7	NA	TGTGCCAGCACCTCGGGAGCCGGGTACGAGCAGTACTTC	CASTSGAGYEQYF
NA	TRBV7-8	TRBJ1-5	NA	TGTGCCAGCAGCTTAAAGGGGGACTATAGCAATCAGCCCCAGCATTTT	CASSLKGDYSNQPQHF
NA	TRBV30	TRBJ1-1	NA	TGTGCCTGGAGTGTATGGGGGGGGATGAACACTGAAGCTTTCTTT	CAWSVWGGMNTEAFF
TRBD2	TRBV7-2	TRBJ2-3	NA	TGTGCCAGCAGCTTCCGGCTAGCGGGCCCCACTTCTAGCACAGATACGCAGTATTTT	CASSFRLAGPTSSTDTQYF
TRBD1	TRBV7-8	TRBJ1-5	NA	TGTGCCAGCAGCTCGGACAGGGGCAATCAGCCCCAGCATTTT	CASSSDRGNQPQHF
NA	TRBV7-9	TRBJ2-1	NA	TGTGCCAGCTCACCCGGTGAGCAGTTCTTC	CASSPGEQFF
NA	TRBV19	TRBJ1-2	NA	TGTGCCAGTATTAAACAGGGACACCCCTATGGCTACACCTTC	CASIKQGHPYGYTF
TRBD1	TRBV27	TRBJ1-1	NA	TGTGCCAGCAGCTATACCTTGACAGGGGGCGCGGTCACTGAAGCTTTCTTT	CASSYTLTGGAVTEAFF
TRBD1	TRBV6-5	TRBJ1-5	NA	TGTGCCAGCAGAAAAAACAGGGGTGGCAATCAGCCCCAGCATTTT	CASRKNRGGNQPQHF
NA	TRBV9	TRBJ1-2	NA	TGTGCCAGCAGCGTAGATCATGGAGATGGCTACACCTTC	CASSVDHGDGYTF
NA	TRBV19	TRBJ2-5	NA	TGTGCCAGTAGTCCAGGGGAAACCCAGTACTTC	CASSPGETQYF
TRBD2	TRBV6-2/TRBV6-3	TRBJ2-7	NA	TGTGCCAGCAGTACGGTCCATTTGTCTAGCGGGAGTTTGCAGTGGGCTTACGAGCAGTACTTC	CASSTVHLSSGSLQWAYEQYF
NA	TRBV7-9	TRBJ1-5	NA	TGTGCCAGCAGCTCTACTTCTAGCAATCAGCCCCAGCATTTT	CASSSTSSNQPQHF
NA	TRBV11-2	TRBJ2-7	NA	TGTGCCAGCAGCTTAGGGGCCGCCTACGAGCAGTACTTC	CASSLGAAYEQYF
TRBD2	TRBV27	TRBJ2-1	NA	TGTGCCAGCAGGATCTCCTCTAGCGGTTTACACAATGAGCAGTTCTTC	CASRISSSGLHNEQFF
TRBD1	TRBV5-1	TRBJ2-7	once	TGCGCCAGCAGCACCGAACAGGGGGCGGTTTCCTTC	CASSTEQGAVSF
NA	TRBV28	TRBJ2-5	NA	TGTGCCAGCAGCAGCGGGACCCAGTACTTC	CASSSGTQYF
NA	TRBV12-3/TRBV12-4	TRBJ2-5	NA	TGTGCCAGCAGTTTATCCGGGGTGGAGACCCAGTACTTC	CASSLSGVETQYF